This T cell receptor (beta chain) was recorded in a study of resident and recirculating memory T cells in vitiligo. Overall study: Whole samples, not sorted cells, were homogenized and used for genomic DNA extraction.

The sample holds one count of this clone. Profiled with immunoSEQ multiplex PCR; TCRdb holds only in-frame clones, not every one. The sample has more than 65,000 clones, approximately 90% seen once. This TCR derives from a male donor with vitiligo. The sequencing input was blood.

CDR3 nucleotides: TGTGCCATCAGTGAGTCGGGACAGAGCGCGAGCTCTGGAAACACCATATATTTT. It specifies CAISESGQSASSGNTIYF. V gene TRBV10-3 combines with J gene TRBJ1-3; 7 nucleotides agree with TRBD1. The germline V gene has CDR1 ENHRY and CDR2 SYGVKD. V shed 0 bases, J shed 0 bases, and the junction held 8 bases outside the gene matches. The CDR3 covers 18 residues.